This paragraph covers one T cell receptor beta chain sequence. Thawed, overnight-rested PBMC were stained with GMM-loaded CD1B tetramer, viability dye and anti-CD3, then sorted. CD1B tetramers were loaded with Rhodococcus equi-derived C32 glucose monomycolate. CD14-expressing monocytes were removed from PBMC before cryopreservation and sorting. Each donor contributed 95,000 to 100,000 sorted tetramer-negative cells. This entry belongs to a study of T cells in tuberculosis. TCR-alpha and TCR-beta chains were sequenced unpaired. Assay: immunoSEQ multiplex PCR; the TCRdb copy retains only in-frame clones and omits some. The table records roughly 92,000 clones, around 90% of them present only once. Germline CDR1 MNHEY, CDR2 SMNVEV (reference sequence). V lost 5 bases and J lost 6; bases outside the gene matches: 8. The CDR3 spans 16 residues.

The J gene is TRBJ1-5, the V gene TRBV27, with 12 bases aligning to TRBD1. The TCR sequence derives from an adult woman with latent tuberculosis. The specimen sequenced was CD1b-GMM tetramer-negative cells sorted from PBMCs. CDR3 DNA sequence: TGTGCCAGCAGTCCCTTCCGGGACAGGGGGCTTCAGCCCCAGCATTTT. Translated: CASSPFRDRGLQPQHF.